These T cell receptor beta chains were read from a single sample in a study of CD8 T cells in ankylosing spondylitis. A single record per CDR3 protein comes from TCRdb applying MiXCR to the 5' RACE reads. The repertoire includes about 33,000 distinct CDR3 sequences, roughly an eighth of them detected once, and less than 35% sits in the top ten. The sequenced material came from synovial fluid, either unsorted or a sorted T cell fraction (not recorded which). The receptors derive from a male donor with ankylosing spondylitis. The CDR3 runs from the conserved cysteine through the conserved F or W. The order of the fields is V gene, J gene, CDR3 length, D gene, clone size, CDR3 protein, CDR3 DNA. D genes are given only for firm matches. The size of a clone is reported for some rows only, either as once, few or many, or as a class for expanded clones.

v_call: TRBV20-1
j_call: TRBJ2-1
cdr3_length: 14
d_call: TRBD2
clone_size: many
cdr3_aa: CSAGRLAGGNEQFF
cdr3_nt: TGCAGTGCTGGCAGACTAGCGGGAGGGAATGAGCAGTTCTTC

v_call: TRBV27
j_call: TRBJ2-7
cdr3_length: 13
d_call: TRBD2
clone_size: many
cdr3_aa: CASSSESGDEQYF
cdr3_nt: TGTGCCAGCAGTTCTGAGAGCGGGGACGAGCAGTACTTC

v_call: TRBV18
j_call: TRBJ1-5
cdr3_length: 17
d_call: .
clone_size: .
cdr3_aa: CASSPTRVRKSNQPQHF
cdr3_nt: TGTGCCAGCTCACCAACAAGGGTTCGAAAGAGCAATCAGCCCCAGCATTTT

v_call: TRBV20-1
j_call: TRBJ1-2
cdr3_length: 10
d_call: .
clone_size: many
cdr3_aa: CSASIYGYTF
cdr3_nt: TGCAGTGCTAGTATCTATGGCTACACCTTC

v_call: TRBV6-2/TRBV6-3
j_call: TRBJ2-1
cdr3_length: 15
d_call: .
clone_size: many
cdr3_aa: CASSPALSSYNEQFF
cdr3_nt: TGTGCCAGCAGTCCGGCATTAAGCTCCTACAATGAGCAGTTCTTC

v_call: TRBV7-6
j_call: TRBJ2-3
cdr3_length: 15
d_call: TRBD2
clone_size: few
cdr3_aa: CASSPTSGYTDTQYF
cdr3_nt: TGTGCCAGCAGTCCCACTAGCGGATACACAGATACGCAGTATTTT

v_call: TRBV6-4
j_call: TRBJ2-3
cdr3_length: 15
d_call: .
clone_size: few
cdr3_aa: CASSDQDGSTDTQYF
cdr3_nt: TGTGCCAGCAGTGACCAGGACGGTAGCACAGATACGCAGTATTTT

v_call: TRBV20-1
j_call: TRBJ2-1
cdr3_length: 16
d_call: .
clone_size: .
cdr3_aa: CSARDVYSHSYNEQFF
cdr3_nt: TGCAGTGCTAGAGACGTTTACAGCCACTCCTACAATGAGCAGTTCTTC

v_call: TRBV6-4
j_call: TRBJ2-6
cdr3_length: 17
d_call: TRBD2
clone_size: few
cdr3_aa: CASSSLAGGTGANVLTF
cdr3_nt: TGTGCCAGCAGCTCACTAGCGGGAGGCACTGGGGCCAACGTCCTGACTTTC

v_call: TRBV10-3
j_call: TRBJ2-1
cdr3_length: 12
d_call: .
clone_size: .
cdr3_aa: CAISVGAPEQFF
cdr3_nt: TGTGCCATCAGTGTTGGAGCACCTGAGCAGTTCTTC

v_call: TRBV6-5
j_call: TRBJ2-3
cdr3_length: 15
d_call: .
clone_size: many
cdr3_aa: CASSSHGTNTDTQYF
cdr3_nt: TGTGCCAGCAGTTCCCACGGGACCAACACAGATACGCAGTATTTT

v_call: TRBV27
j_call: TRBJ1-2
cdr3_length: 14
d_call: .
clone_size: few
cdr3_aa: CASAKSGVYYGYTF
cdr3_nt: TGTGCCAGCGCAAAATCAGGGGTCTACTATGGCTACACCTTC

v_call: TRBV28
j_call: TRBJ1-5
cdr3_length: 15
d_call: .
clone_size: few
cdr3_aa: CASSLIESSNQPQHF
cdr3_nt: TGTGCCAGCAGTTTAATTGAGTCGAGCAATCAGCCCCAGCATTTT

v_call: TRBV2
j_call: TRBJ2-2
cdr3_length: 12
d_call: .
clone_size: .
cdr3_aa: CASSNYTGELFF
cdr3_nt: TGTGCCAGCAGCAATTACACCGGGGAGCTGTTTTTT